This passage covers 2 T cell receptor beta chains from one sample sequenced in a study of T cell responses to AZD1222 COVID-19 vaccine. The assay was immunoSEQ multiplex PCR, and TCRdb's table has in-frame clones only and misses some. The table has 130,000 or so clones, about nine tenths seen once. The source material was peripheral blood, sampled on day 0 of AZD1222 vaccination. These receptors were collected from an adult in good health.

The chain's CDR3 is CSARDMRGYTF. The CDR3 DNA sequence: TGCAGTGCTAGAGATATGCGCGGCTACACCTTC. J is TRBJ1-2 and V is TRBV20-1, with unresolved D. V lost 0 bases and J 8 bases, leaving 7 bases between the germline ends. Looked up from germline, CDR1 is DFQATT and CDR2 is SNEGSKA (reference sequence). This CDR3 comprises 11 residues.

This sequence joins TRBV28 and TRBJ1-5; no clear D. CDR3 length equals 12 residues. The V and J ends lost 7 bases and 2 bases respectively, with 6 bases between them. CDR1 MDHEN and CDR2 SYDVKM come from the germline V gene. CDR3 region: CASNIGNQPQHF. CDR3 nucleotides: TGTGCCAGCAATATTGGCAATCAGCCCCAGCATTTT.